This T cell receptor beta chain emerged from a study of T cell clones after liver transplantation. A note on this clone: The antigen is not known.

Whole-study findings and limits: These preliminary findings come from unstandardized post-transplant sampling times. Compared with third party-reactive sequences, donor-reactive ones declined more, independent of withdrawal success.

Here immunoSEQ multiplex PCR was the method, and the copy in TCRdb shows in-frame clones only, minus some. The table lists roughly 100,000 clones, 84% of them singletons. This CDR3 contains 16 residues. V lost 5 bases, J lost 3 bases, and 21 bases lay in between. The germline CDR1 and CDR2 sequences are SGHTS and YDEGEE. The source of this sequence is a human patient who received a liver transplant. The graft donor may account for some of the T cells. The sample consisted of CD4+ T cells from blood, taken approximately 43 months after liver transplant. The chain joins TRBV5-8 to TRBJ2-7, with D possibly TRBD1 on 5 matching bases. CDR3 region: CASRALVRGRSYEQYF. The CDR3 DNA follows: TGTGCCAGCAGAGCTTTGGTTAGGGGCAGAAGCTACGAGCAGTACTTC.